The next 32 T cell receptor beta chains were all read from a single sample in a study of T cell responses to AZD1222 COVID-19 vaccine. TCRdb keeps only in-frame clones here, not all; method: immunoSEQ multiplex PCR. The sample carries 150,000 or so clones, around 89% recorded once. The sequencing here drew on peripheral blood, taken on day 0 of AZD1222 vaccination. The receptors were gathered from an adult in good health.

This chain links TRBV4-3 with TRBJ1-5; D gene unclear. The germline V and J ends were trimmed by 1 base and 5 bases, with 9 bases remaining between them. This CDR3 region has 14 residues. Germline assignment: CDR1 LGHNA and CDR2 YSLEER. The CDR3 DNA sequence: TGCGCCAGCAGCCAAGGGGAAAGGGATCAGCCCCAGCATTTT. Translation: CASSQGERDQPQHF.

The V and J genes are TRBV7-2 and TRBJ2-5; possibly TRBD1 for D (5 bases). The CDR3 has 15 amino acids. Germline V lookup: CDR1 SGHTA, CDR2 FQGNSA. V was trimmed by 5 bases and J by 4 bases, leaving 17 bases between them. The CDR3 loop is CASSPFQGIRETQYF. DNA for the CDR3: TGTGCCAGCAGCCCCTTCCAGGGAATACGAGAGACCCAGTACTTC.

The chain carries TRBV10-1 and TRBJ1-1; D gene uncertain. Germline V gene lookup returns CDR1 WNHNN and CDR2 SYGVQD (reference sequence). V lost 0 bases to trimming and J lost 1 base, with 9 bases between them. The CDR3 has 15 amino acids. CDR3 residues: CASSESRAGNTEAFF. CDR3 nucleotides: TGCGCCAGCAGTGAGTCTCGGGCGGGGAACACTGAAGCTTTCTTT.

The J gene is TRBJ1-6, the V gene TRBV9; 7 bases align to TRBD1. V lost 0 bases, J lost 6 bases, and 3 bases stayed unmatched. The CDR3 contains 15 residues. CDR1 SGDLS and CDR2 YYNGEE come from the germline V gene. CDR3 DNA sequence: TGTGCCAGCAGCGTAGTGGGACAGTCTAATTCACCCCTCCACTTT. Translated: CASSVVGQSNSPLHF.

This sequence joins TRBV28 and TRBJ2-1; D is undetermined. V was pared by 6 bases and J by 8 bases, with 17 bases between. This CDR3 is built from 14 residues. Germline lookup yields CDR1 MDHEN and CDR2 SYDVKM. CDR3 amino acids: CASSRRTPGDEQFF. The CDR3 nucleotides are TGTGCCAGCAGCCGAAGGACGCCCGGCGATGAGCAGTTCTTC. Based on the CDR3 plus reference TRBV28 and TRBJ2-1, the full variable domain is DVKVTQSSRYLVKRTGEKVFLECVQDMDHENMFWYRQDPGLGLRLIYFSYDVKMKEKGDIPEGYSVSREKKERFSLILESASTNQTSMYLCASSRRTPGDEQFFGPGTRLTVL.

This clone was recorded a few times. The chain has TRBV7-2 and TRBJ1-1; D not certain. Germline assignment: CDR1 SGHTA and CDR2 FQGNSA. CDR3 size: 15 residues. V was trimmed by 1 base and J by 1 base, leaving 10 bases between them. The DNA for the CDR3 is TGTGCCAGCAGCTTAGGGATTTGGAGGAACACTGAAGCTTTCTTT. This gives the protein CASSLGIWRNTEAFF.

V and J are TRBV15 and TRBJ1-2; 8 nucleotides match TRBD1. V trimming: 4 bases; J trimming: 4 bases; junction bases outside the gene matches: 5. The V gene's germline CDR1 is LNHNV and CDR2 YYDKDF (reference sequence). The CDR3 runs to 14 residues. The CDR3 sequence: CATSIRDRIYGYTF. In DNA, the CDR3 is TGTGCCACCAGCATTAGGGACAGGATCTATGGCTACACCTTC.

This rearrangement joins TRBV6-1 to TRBJ1-2; 7 bases are a match to TRBD1. Germline CDR1 is MNHNS and CDR2 is SASEGT. The V gene end was trimmed by 0 bases and the J gene end by 9 bases; junction bases not matched to a gene: 4. The CDR3 length is 13 residues. The CDR3: CASSEAGGRSYTF. The CDR3 nucleotides read TGTGCCAGCAGTGAAGCAGGGGGCAGGAGCTACACCTTC.

The genes are TRBV28 and TRBJ2-1; 14 bases fit TRBD2. Germline lookup yields CDR1 MDHEN and CDR2 SYDVKM. The J segment lost 0 bases and the V segment lost 5 bases, leaving 9 bases of the junction unmatched. This CDR3 has 19 residues. CDR3 DNA sequence: TGTGCCAGCAGTCCGAGGACTAGCGGGAGGATCCGCTCCTACAATGAGCAGTTCTTC. The encoded protein is CASSPRTSGRIRSYNEQFF.

The chain employs TRBV2 and TRBJ2-1; 14 bases align to TRBD2. CDR3 size: 17 residues. J was trimmed by 5 bases and V by 6 bases; bases with no gene match: 9. The V gene's germline CDR1 is SNHLY and CDR2 FYNNEI. The CDR3 reads CASRGERLAGGDNEQFF. DNA of the CDR3: TGTGCCAGCAGGGGCGAACGACTAGCGGGAGGGGACAATGAGCAGTTCTTC.

V usage is TRBV10-3 and J usage is TRBJ2-1; tentative D call: TRBD1 (5 bases). Between the trimmed V and J ends, which lost 4 bases and 10 bases, there was a span of 11 bases. Germline lookup yields CDR1 ENHRY and CDR2 SYGVKD. This CDR3 contains 12 residues. This CDR3 is CAISARGQEQFF. The CDR3, as DNA: TGTGCCATCAGTGCTCGCGGACAAGAGCAGTTCTTC.

The CDR3 is CASSRDRGYGYTF. CDR3 DNA: TGTGCCAGCAGCCGGGACAGGGGCTATGGCTACACCTTC. The chain employs TRBV12-3 or TRBV12-4 and TRBJ1-2, with 10 positions matching TRBD1. This CDR3 spans 13 amino acids. V dropped 6 bases and J dropped 4; count of bases not matched to a gene: 2.

V is TRBV28 and J is TRBJ2-3, with no clear D. This CDR3 is 14 amino acids long. From germline, CDR1 is MDHEN and CDR2 SYDVKM. Deletions cut 3 bases from V and 2 bases from J, with 9 bases between. CDR3 region: CASSFTRNTDTQYF. Written as DNA, the CDR3 is TGTGCCAGCAGTTTTACCCGCAACACAGATACGCAGTATTTT.

The chain recombines TRBV28 with TRBJ2-4, with 10 nucleotides matching TRBD1. V gave up 4 bases and J gave up 2 bases; unmatched junction bases: 11. The CDR3 loop spans 18 amino acids. Germline CDR1 MDHEN, CDR2 SYDVKM. This chain's CDR3 is CASSSGDRGFGPKNIQYF. The CDR3 DNA sequence: TGTGCCAGCAGTTCGGGGGACAGGGGCTTCGGGCCCAAAAACATTCAGTACTTC.

In this sample, this clone turned up a few times. The chain joins TRBV6-6 to TRBJ1-4; D may be TRBD1 (5 bases). V lost 7 bases and J 14 bases, leaving 14 bases between the germline ends. The CDR3 consists of 11 residues. Germline lookup yields CDR1 MNHNY and CDR2 SVGAGI (reference sequence). As DNA, the CDR3 is TGTGCCAGCACCCCAGGAGAGGGGCTGTTTTTT. Protein: CASTPGEGLFF.

Written as DNA, the CDR3 is TGCGCCAGCAGCCAAGACATGGACAGCACTGAAGCTTTCTTT. Its protein is CASSQDMDSTEAFF. V gene TRBV4-3 combines with J gene TRBJ1-1; D may be TRBD1 (6 bases). The ends were cut back, 0 bases at V and 4 bases at J, with 9 bases in the middle. The CDR3 is made up of 14 amino acids. Germline CDR1 is LGHNA and CDR2 is YSLEER.

This clone turned up a few times. This rearrangement joins TRBV18 to TRBJ2-5; 14 positions agree with TRBD2. J gave up 2 bases and V 3 bases, and 11 bases lay outside the gene matches. The length of the CDR3 is 19 residues. The germline CDR1 and CDR2 sequences are KGHSH and LQKENI. As DNA, the CDR3 is TGTGCCAGCTCACCGACTGGGACTAGCGGGAGATTTGGGCAAGAGACCCAGTACTTC. As protein: CASSPTGTSGRFGQETQYF.

The rearrangement links TRBV7-3 to TRBJ2-2; 7 bases map to TRBD2. Trimming removed 2 bases from V and 1 base from J; junction bases left unmatched: 13. CDR1 SGHTA and CDR2 FQGTGA come from the germline V gene. This CDR3 has 19 residues. CDR3 nucleotide sequence: TGTGCCAGCAGCTTACAGTCTCGGGTGCTAGCGGAGAACACCGGGGAGCTGTTTTTT. Protein product: CASSLQSRVLAENTGELFF.

This sequence joins TRBV6-2 or TRBV6-3 and TRBJ2-1; 11 bases fit TRBD2. Losses at the gene ends were 0 bases for V and 5 bases for J; bases not matched to a gene: 12. CDR1 and CDR2 from the germline V gene are MNHEY and SVGEGT. The CDR3 is 19 amino acids. CDR3 DNA: TGTGCCAGCAGTTACTCGAATGTCCCGGGACTAGCGGAGAACAATGAGCAGTTCTTC. It encodes CASSYSNVPGLAENNEQFF.

This clone has only a few counts. The chain recombines TRBV5-4 with TRBJ2-7; TRBD2 matches at 8 bases. Germline assignment: CDR1 SGHNT and CDR2 YYREEE (reference sequence). V was pared by 3 bases and J by 7 bases, with 9 bases of the junction left unmatched. The CDR3 sequence is 14 residues long. The CDR3 protein is CASSSGLAGREQYF. The CDR3 bases are TGTGCCAGCAGCTCCGGACTAGCAGGTAGAGAGCAGTACTTC.

The V and J genes are TRBV7-2 and TRBJ1-5; D call uncertain. The CDR3 is 15 amino acids. In germline, CDR1 is SGHTA, CDR2 FQGNSA. Between the trimmed V and J ends, which lost 5 bases and 6 bases, there was a span of 17 bases. The CDR3 DNA reads as TGTGCCAGCAGCAGAGACCCGTCGGGGTTTCAGCCCCAGCATTTT. Translation: CASSRDPSGFQPQHF.

This sequence joins TRBV18 and TRBJ1-2; TRBD1 matches at 8 bases. The CDR3 is made up of 14 amino acids. Germline V lookup: CDR1 KGHSH, CDR2 LQKENI. After removal of 6 bases from V and 0 bases from J, the junction contained 3 bases not matched to a gene. DNA of the CDR3: TGTGCCAGCTCGTCGGACAGGGCTAACTATGGCTACACCTTC. This encodes CASSSDRANYGYTF.

This clone was picked up one time. This CDR3 reads CASSYRRRETSGYNEQFF. For the CDR3, the DNA is TGTGCCAGCAGTTACCGCCGCCGTGAGACTAGCGGCTACAATGAGCAGTTCTTC. The chain links TRBV6-2 or TRBV6-3 to TRBJ2-1; 9 bases agree with TRBD2. V was pared by 2 bases and J by 3 bases, with 11 bases of the junction left unmatched. This CDR3 has 18 residues. From germline, CDR1 is MNHEY and CDR2 SVGEGT.

The V and J genes are TRBV28 and TRBJ2-1; D is undetermined. Germline V gene sequence: CDR1 MDHEN, CDR2 SYDVKM. The CDR3 runs to 15 residues. Trimming removed 4 bases at V and 4 bases at J, with 14 bases between. The CDR3 spells CASSSPERGYNEQFF. In DNA form, the CDR3 reads TGTGCCAGCAGTTCGCCCGAACGCGGATACAATGAGCAGTTCTTC.

The chain links TRBV15 to TRBJ2-7, with a weak D call TRBD2 (6 bases). The CDR3 totals 14 residues. V lost 3 bases and J lost 2, with 11 bases in between. CDR1 and CDR2 from the germline V gene are LNHNV and YYDKDF (reference sequence). The CDR3 nucleotides are TGTGCCACCAGCAGGTCGGGACTTACCTACGAGCAGTACTTC. This codes for CATSRSGLTYEQYF.

Only one count was recorded for this clone. The rearrangement uses TRBV9 and TRBJ1-1; no reliable D call. This CDR3 has 13 amino acids. Germline V gene lookup returns CDR1 SGDLS and CDR2 YYNGEE. The germline V and J ends were trimmed by 1 base and 5 bases, with 9 bases remaining between them. Here the CDR3 DNA reads TGTGCCAGCAGCGTAAGGGCGGGGACTGAAGCTTTCTTT. Translated, it gives CASSVRAGTEAFF.

V usage is TRBV2 and J usage is TRBJ1-1, with D uncertain. Looked up from germline, CDR1 is SNHLY and CDR2 is FYNNEI. This CDR3 has 14 residues. The germline V and J ends were trimmed by 7 bases and 3 bases, with 15 bases remaining between them. The CDR3 reads CASKEKSWDTEAFF. CDR3 DNA: TGTGCCAGCAAGGAGAAGAGCTGGGACACTGAAGCTTTCTTT.

CDR3 nucleotide sequence: TGTGCCAGCAGCTTTAGCGGGAGGGGGTCCTACGAGCAGTACTTC. Residues: CASSFSGRGSYEQYF. This chain connects TRBV7-8 to TRBJ2-7, with 11 bases identical to TRBD2. The ends lost 3 bases at V and 1 base at J; junction bases unmatched: 2. Germline CDR1 and CDR2: SGHVS and FQNEAQ. There are 15 residues in the CDR3.

The chain combines TRBV28 with TRBJ1-5, with 7 positions matching TRBD1. The CDR3 runs to 15 residues. Germline V gives CDR1 MDHEN, CDR2 SYDVKM. With 7 bases clipped from V and 6 bases from J, the junction kept 12 bases outside the gene matches. The CDR3 coding sequence is TGTGCCAGCATCGTGGCAGGGGGATTTAGTCAGCCCCAGCATTTT. It specifies CASIVAGGFSQPQHF.

The rearrangement uses TRBV4-3 and TRBJ2-1; D may be TRBD2 (5 bases). Per germline, CDR1 LGHNA and CDR2 YSLEER. The V and J ends lost 4 bases and 0 bases respectively, with 19 bases between them. The CDR3 totals 18 residues. The CDR3 loop reads CASSPTPPAASSYNEQFF. The CDR3 bases are TGCGCCAGCAGCCCTACCCCGCCAGCGGCTAGCTCCTACAATGAGCAGTTCTTC.

Only a few counts were recorded for this clone. This chain joins TRBV28 and TRBJ2-6; 7 bases line up with TRBD1. J gave up 4 bases and V 8 bases, and 8 bases lay outside the gene matches. The CDR3 totals 15 residues. Germline CDR1 is MDHEN and CDR2 is SYDVKM. For the CDR3, the DNA is TGTGCCAGCTGCCCGACAGGGTCCGGGGCCAACGTCCTGACTTTC. Amino acids: CASCPTGSGANVLTF.

In this sample, this clone turned up a few times. The chain couples TRBV3-1 (or the pseudogene TRBV3-2) to TRBJ1-4, with no clear D. Germline V gene lookup returns CDR1 LGHDT and CDR2 YNNKEL (reference sequence). The CDR3 covers 12 residues. Between the trimmed V and J ends, which lost 1 base and 13 bases, there was a span of 10 bases. The CDR3 nucleotides read TGTGCCAGCAGCCAAGGTTGGCTCAGACTGTTTTTT. This sequence encodes CASSQGWLRLFF.